Listed below are T cell receptor beta chains from one sample, sequenced in a study of shared clonotypes between healthy human individuals. Method: immunoSEQ multiplex PCR; TCRdb's copy keeps in-frame clones and lacks some. The data show 2.3 million or so clones, approximately 95% seen once. Sequenced: naive CD4+ T cells from PBMCs. These TCRs come from a man younger than 35 in good health. Some clones in this sample may be carry-over from other donors' samples. CDR3s include the opening cysteine and the closing phenylalanine or tryptophan. The D gene is left open where the match is weak. Clone sizes are given selectively: once, few, many, or a class where the clone is expanded.

abundance,v_gene,d_gene,CDR3aa
.,TRBV28,TRBD1,CASRLWGQGTGEQYF
.,TRBV27,.,CASSLQGTYGYTF
.,TRBV6-5,.,CASSYSNRAGTEAFF
.,TRBV4-1,TRBD1,CASSQPRTGGRGYTF
.,TRBV9,TRBD2,CASSVFGLAGAALSYEQYF
.,TRBV28,.,CATLRQDVSNQPQHF
.,TRBV6-6,.,CASSYAPSGMSYGYTF
.,TRBV4-3,.,CASSQTRGTEAFF
.,TRBV6-5,.,CASSSRTTGRTQYF
.,TRBV18,TRBD1,CASSRPDRAGYTF
.,TRBV27,TRBD1,CASSLRGAGGGYTF
.,TRBV5-4,.,CASSLRGSGGQNQPQHF
.,TRBV30,.,CAWTRQLNTGELFF
.,TRBV7-9,.,CASSLVYQGAFF
.,TRBV28,.,CASSTRQEGNIQYF
.,TRBV5-4,TRBD1,CASSSPGQGLTEAFF
.,TRBV5-1,TRBD2,CASSPIMRLAGADTQYF
.,TRBV28,.,CASVSGTPSYNEQFF
.,TRBV28,.,CASSLSGEQYF
.,TRBV2,TRBD2,CASSQTSGSRNEQFF
once,TRBV2,.,CASSPGMNTEAFF
.,TRBV27,TRBD2,CASRPGLAGTGELFF
.,TRBV19,TRBD1,CASSRGTGPTGNQPQHF
.,TRBV5-1,.,CASSPVEKGANTEAFF
.,TRBV7-2,TRBD2,CASSLAWTSQQFF
.,TRBV11-2,.,CASSPWDSGQAGELFF
.,TRBV19,.,CASRLKGVANYGYTF
.,TRBV7-9,.,CASTLLSPAGRNEQFF
.,TRBV10-1,TRBD1,CASSEGQGLLDGYTF
.,TRBV5-1,.,CASSLDRPLELFF
.,TRBV5-1,TRBD1,CASSLGDRGQETQYF
.,TRBV7-2,.,CASSLRRGSGNTIYF
.,TRBV6-1,.,CASSEWGGRGYTF
.,TRBV6-5,.,CASVQSNADQPQHF
.,TRBV29-1,.,CSVLNGYTF
few,TRBV5-4,.,CASSLEISHGYTF
once,TRBV28,TRBD1,CASSLTGGREDTQYF
few,TRBV6-5,TRBD1,CASSYRDRGSYGYTF
.,TRBV29-1,.,CSVPSSYNEQFF
.,TRBV6-1,TRBD1,CASSEDRGQQPQHF
.,TRBV5-1,.,CASSLGSLHTQYF
.,TRBV5-1,TRBD1,CASSWGQGETGNTIYF
.,TRBV9,.,CASSVTVDNEQFF
.,TRBV25-1,TRBD1,CASSEKRGQGDYGYTF
.,TRBV5-1,.,CASSLPAYEQYF
.,TRBV28,TRBD2,CASSLSGSGRVYNEQFF
.,TRBV2,TRBD1,CASSPGQGAYEQYF
.,TRBV2,.,CASSGTNNQPQHF
.,TRBV25-1,TRBD2,CASSEWGGRSTDTQYF
.,TRBV5-1,TRBD2,CASRLAAYNEQFF
.,TRBV7-9,TRBD2,CATRPGLAGDETQYF
few,TRBV7-9,.,CASSRGSQQPQHF